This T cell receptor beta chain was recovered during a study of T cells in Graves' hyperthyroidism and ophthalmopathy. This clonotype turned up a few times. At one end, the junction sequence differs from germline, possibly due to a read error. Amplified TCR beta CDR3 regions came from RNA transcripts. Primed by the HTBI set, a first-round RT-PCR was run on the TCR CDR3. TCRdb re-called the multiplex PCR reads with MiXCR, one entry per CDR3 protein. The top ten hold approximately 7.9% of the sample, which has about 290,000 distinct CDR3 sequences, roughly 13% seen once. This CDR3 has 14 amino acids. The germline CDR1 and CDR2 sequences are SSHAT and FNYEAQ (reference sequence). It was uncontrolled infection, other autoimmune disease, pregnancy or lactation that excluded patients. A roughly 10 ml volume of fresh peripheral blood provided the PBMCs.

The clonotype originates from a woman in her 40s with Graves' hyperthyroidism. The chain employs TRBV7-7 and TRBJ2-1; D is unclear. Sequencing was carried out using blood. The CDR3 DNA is TGTGCTAGCAGCTTTCGAGTAGGTCCGTATGAGCAGTTCTTC. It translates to CASSFRVGPYEQFF. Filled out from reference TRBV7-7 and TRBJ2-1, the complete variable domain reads GAGVSQSPRYKVTKRGQDVTLRCDPISSHATLYWYQQALGQGPEFLTYFNYEAQPDKSGLPSDRFSAERPEGSISTLTIQRTEQRDSAMYRCASSFRVGPYEQFFGPGTRLTVL.